The present TCR beta chain was sequenced within a study of Tregs in tolerant kidney transplant recipients. Study outcomes and limitations: This study did not directly address biological reproducibility. Findings come from small patient numbers and require larger validation. Tregs expanded with activated donor B cells seemed most donor-specific.

CD4+CD25+CD127- Tregs, CD4+CD25- non-Tregs, CD4 and CD8 cells were sorted. The germline CDR1 and CDR2 sequences are SGHNT and YYREEE (reference sequence). The V end was cut by 4 bases, the J end by 5 bases, with 13 bases between. The CDR3 loop spans 14 amino acids. The data were produced by immunoSEQ multiplex PCR, yet TCRdb's version contains in-frame clones alone and is incomplete. Of about 240,000 clones in the sample, about four fifths were seen once. This clone showed up just a few times. Its antigen is not identified. The sequencing input was CD4+ T cells from blood. The receptor's source is a human donor in good health. The rearrangement links TRBV5-4 to TRBJ1-5; a possible D gene is TRBD1 (6 bases). The CDR3 is CASSEGGPDQPQHF. CDR3 bases: TGTGCCAGCAGCGAGGGGGGCCCTGATCAGCCCCAGCATTTT. The full variable domain, in which reference TRBV5-4 and TRBJ1-5 provide the parts outside the CDR3, is ETGVTQSPTHLIKTRGQQVTLRCSSQSGHNTVSWYQQALGQGPQFIFQYYREEENGRGNFPPRFSGLQFPNYSSELNVNALELDDSALYLCASSEGGPDQPQHFGDGTRLSIL.